This T cell receptor (beta chain) was obtained from a study of blood T cell repertoires in COVID-19. Whole-study context: The cDNA or gDNA used as material had been derived from T cells, B-cell-depleted T cells, or PBMCs.

Per the original methods: By means of reference gene primer amplification, nucleated cell counts were estimated. The method was immunoSEQ multiplex PCR; TCRdb's version includes in-frame clones alone and lacks a portion of them. V and J calls and clone size are as listed in that table; D and trimming were resolved from the DNA. This sample has about 190,000 clones, with around 83% found just once. This CDR3 spans 15 amino acids. V was shortened by 0 bases and J by 4 bases, with 9 bases between the two germline ends. The germline CDR1 and CDR2 sequences are LGHDT and YNNKEL (reference sequence). Recruitment covered 25 or so US areas and drew participants whose ages spanned roughly 18 to 100 years.

This rearrangement joins TRBV3-1 (or the pseudogene TRBV3-2) to TRBJ2-2, with D perhaps matching TRBD1 (6 bases). This clonotype was sampled from a woman aged 25-40 years who had been exposed to COVID-19. Sequencing was performed on PBMCs or T cells enriched from blood (not recorded which). The CDR3: CASSQDPQGTGELFF. CDR3 DNA sequence: TGTGCCAGCAGCCAAGATCCACAGGGCACCGGGGAGCTGTTTTTT.